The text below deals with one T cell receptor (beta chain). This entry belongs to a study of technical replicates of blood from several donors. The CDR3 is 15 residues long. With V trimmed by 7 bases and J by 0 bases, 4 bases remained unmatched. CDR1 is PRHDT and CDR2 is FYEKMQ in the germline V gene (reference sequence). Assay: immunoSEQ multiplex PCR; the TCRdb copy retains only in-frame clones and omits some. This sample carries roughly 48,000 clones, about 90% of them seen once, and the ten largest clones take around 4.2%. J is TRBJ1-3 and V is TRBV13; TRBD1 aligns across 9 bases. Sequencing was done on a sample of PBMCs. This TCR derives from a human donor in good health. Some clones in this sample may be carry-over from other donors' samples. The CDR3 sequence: CASTGTGNSGNTIYF. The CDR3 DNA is TGTGCCAGCACCGGGACAGGGAACTCTGGAAACACCATATATTTT.